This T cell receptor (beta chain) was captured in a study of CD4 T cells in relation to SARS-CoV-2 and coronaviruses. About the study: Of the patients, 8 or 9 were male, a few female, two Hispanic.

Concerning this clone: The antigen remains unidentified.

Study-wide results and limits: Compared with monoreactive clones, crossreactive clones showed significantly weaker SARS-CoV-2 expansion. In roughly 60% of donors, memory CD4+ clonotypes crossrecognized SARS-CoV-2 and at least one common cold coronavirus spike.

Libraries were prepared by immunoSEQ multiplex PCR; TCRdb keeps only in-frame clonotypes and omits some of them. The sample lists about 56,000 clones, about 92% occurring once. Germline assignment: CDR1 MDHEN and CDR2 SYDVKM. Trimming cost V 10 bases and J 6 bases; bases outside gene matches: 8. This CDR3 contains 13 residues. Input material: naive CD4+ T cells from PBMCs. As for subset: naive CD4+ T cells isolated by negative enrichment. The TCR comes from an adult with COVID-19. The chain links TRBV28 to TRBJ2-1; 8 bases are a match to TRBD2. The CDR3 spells CATPASGSNEQFF. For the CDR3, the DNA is TGTGCCACACCAGCAAGCGGGAGCAATGAGCAGTTCTTC. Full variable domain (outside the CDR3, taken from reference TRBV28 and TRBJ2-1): DVKVTQSSRYLVKRTGEKVFLECVQDMDHENMFWYRQDPGLGLRLIYFSYDVKMKEKGDIPEGYSVSREKKERFSLILESASTNQTSMYLCATPASGSNEQFFGPGTRLTVL.